The clone carrying this T cell receptor beta chain came up a few times. The same CDR3 can be traced to other DNA sequences in this sample. The authors' processing: Estimation of nucleated cell counts was performed using reference gene primer amplification. Clones were read by immunoSEQ multiplex PCR, and TCRdb kept only the in-frame ones, dropping some. The V and J calls and clone size are taken from that table; D and trimming were inferred from the DNA. The repertoire holds 48,000 or so clones, with roughly 84% as singletons. The record originates from a study of blood T cell repertoires in COVID-19. In the study overall: COVID-19 samples from acute and convalescent phases originated in the United States, Italy and Spain. The analysed material was cDNA or gDNA that came from T cells, B-cell-depleted T cells, or PBMCs.

The CDR3 loop spans 18 amino acids. Germline V gene sequence: CDR1 LGHDT, CDR2 YNNKEL (reference sequence). The V segment lost 0 bases and the J segment 1 base; nucleotides outside the gene matches: 5. The TCR was taken from a woman between 55 and 75 years old with acute or convalescent COVID-19. Sequenced input: peripheral blood. The chain joins TRBV3-1 (or the pseudogene TRBV3-2) to TRBJ2-3; 12 bases agree with TRBD2. CDR3 protein: CASSQEGLAGGGTDTQYF. The CDR3 nucleotides read TGTGCCAGCAGCCAAGAAGGGCTAGCGGGAGGGGGCACAGATACGCAGTATTTT.